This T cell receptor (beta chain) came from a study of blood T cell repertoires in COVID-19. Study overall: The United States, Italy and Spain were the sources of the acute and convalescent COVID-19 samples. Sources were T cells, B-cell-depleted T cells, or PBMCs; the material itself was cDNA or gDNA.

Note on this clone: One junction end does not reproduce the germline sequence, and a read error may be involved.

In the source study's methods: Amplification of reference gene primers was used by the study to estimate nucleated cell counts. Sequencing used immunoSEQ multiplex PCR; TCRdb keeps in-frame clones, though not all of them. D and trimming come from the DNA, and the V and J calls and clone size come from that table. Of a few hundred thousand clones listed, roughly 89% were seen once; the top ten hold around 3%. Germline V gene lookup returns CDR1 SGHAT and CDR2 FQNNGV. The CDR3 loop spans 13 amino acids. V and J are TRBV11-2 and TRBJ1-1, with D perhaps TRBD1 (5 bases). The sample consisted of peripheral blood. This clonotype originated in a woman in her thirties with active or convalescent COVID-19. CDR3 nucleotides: TGTGCCAGCAGCTTCCGGACGGCTGACCTAGGGGTCTTT. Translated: CASSFRTADLGVF.